This T cell receptor beta chain was recovered during a study of T-cell memory formation after mild COVID-19. Across the study: Largely, TCR clusters stayed within a single donor. Study-level points and caveats: Mainly in CM and EM were contracting CD4+ clones; CD8+ were in EMRA. Clones that contracted from day 15 to 85 had balanced CD4/CD8; later expanders were CD4+ biased.

It was 5'RACE with constant-segment primers that produced the TCR alpha and TCR beta cDNA libraries, which carried sample barcodes and UMIs. TCRdb independently ran MiXCR on the 5' RACE reads; one entry per CDR3 protein. The sample records 250,000 to 300,000 distinct CDR3 sequences, 15% to 20% being singletons. The germline V gene encodes CDR1 MNHEY and CDR2 SVGEGT. The CDR3 extends over 14 amino acids. V was cut by 5 bases and J by 1 base, with 10 bases left in between. Comment on this clonotype: Its antigen remains unidentified.

The sequencing sample was made of PBMCs or a T cell subset sorted from them (not recorded which). V gene TRBV6-2 or TRBV6-3 combines with J gene TRBJ2-3; D not certain. The receptor was derived from a man younger than 35 who had mild COVID-19 (a few samples of this study predate the infection). Cell type and time point are not known. The CDR3 DNA sequence: TGTGCCAGCAGTCCCCAGGTGGGCACAGATACGCAGTATTTT. It is translated as CASSPQVGTDTQYF.